This T cell receptor beta chain was profiled in a study of T cell responses to AZD1222 COVID-19 vaccine. Looking at the study overall: Second-dose groups at about 4 or about 12 weeks were pooled.

Study-level findings and limits: Repertoire samples came only from after the peak T cell response.

CDR1 is SGHRS and CDR2 is YFSETQ in the germline V gene. J lost 0 bases, V lost 0 bases, and 7 bases had no gene match. This CDR3 comprises 17 residues. Sequenced by immunoSEQ multiplex PCR; TCRdb stores in-frame clones only, minus some. The profile shows fewer than 150,000 clones, about nine tenths of them singletons. This clone was seen just once. Its antigen remains unidentified. The sample was peripheral blood, taken on day 0 of AZD1222 vaccination. The clonotype originates from an adult in good health. The rearrangement joins TRBV5-1 to TRBJ2-3; TRBD2 matches 7 bases. This CDR3 reads CASSLEGAGVSTDTQYF. CDR3 DNA sequence: TGCGCCAGCAGCTTGGAGGGCGCGGGAGTAAGCACAGATACGCAGTATTTT.